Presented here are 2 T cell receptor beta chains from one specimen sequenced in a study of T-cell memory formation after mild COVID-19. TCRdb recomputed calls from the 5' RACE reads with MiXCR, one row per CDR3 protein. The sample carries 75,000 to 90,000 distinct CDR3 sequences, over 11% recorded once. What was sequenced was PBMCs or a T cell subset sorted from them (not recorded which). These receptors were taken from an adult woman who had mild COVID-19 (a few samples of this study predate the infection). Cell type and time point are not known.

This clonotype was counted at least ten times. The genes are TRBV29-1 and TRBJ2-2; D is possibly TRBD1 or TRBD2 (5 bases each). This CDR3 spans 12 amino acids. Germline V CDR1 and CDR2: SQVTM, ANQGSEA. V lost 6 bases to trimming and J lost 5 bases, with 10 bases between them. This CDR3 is CSVVGVTGELFF. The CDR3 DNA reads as TGCAGCGTCGTGGGGGTAACCGGGGAGCTGTTTTTT.

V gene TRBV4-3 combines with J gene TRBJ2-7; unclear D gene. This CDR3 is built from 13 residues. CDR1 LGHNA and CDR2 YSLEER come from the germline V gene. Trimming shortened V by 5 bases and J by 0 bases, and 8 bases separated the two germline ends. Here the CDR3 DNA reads TGCGCCAGCAGCGGGCAGGACTCCTACGAGCAGTACTTC. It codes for CASSGQDSYEQYF.